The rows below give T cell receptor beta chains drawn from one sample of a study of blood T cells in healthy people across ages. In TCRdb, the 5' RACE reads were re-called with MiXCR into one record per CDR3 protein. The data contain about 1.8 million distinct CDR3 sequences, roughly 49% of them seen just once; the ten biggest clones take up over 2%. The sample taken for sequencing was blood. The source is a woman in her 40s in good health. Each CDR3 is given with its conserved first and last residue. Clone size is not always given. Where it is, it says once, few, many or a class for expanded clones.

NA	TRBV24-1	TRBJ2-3	CATTDRRTDTQYF
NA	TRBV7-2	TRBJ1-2	CASSSQTGGSDGYTF
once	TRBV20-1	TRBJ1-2	CSARVGKVYGYTF
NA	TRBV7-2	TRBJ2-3	CAGSAAGLNADTQYF
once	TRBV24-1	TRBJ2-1	CATSDNGLVNEQFF
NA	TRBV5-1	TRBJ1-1	CASSSQQGRTEAFF
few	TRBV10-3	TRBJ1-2	CAISDNRVGYTF
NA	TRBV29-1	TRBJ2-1	CSVEPGGQNEQFF
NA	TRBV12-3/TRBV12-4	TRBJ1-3	CASSARTGAGNTIYF
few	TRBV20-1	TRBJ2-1	CSARPGPTYNEQFF
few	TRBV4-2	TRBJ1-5	CASSHLGQAPNQPQHF
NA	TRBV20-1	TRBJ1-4	CSRQGFTATNEKLFF
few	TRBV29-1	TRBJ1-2	CSVTQQGFLYGYTF
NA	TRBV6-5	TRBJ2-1	CASSSSSETGTYNEQFF
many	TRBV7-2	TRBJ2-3	CASSLFSDTQYF
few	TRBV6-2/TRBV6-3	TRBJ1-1	CASTNTRNTEAFF
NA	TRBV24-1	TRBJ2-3	CATSDEKRGSTDTQYF
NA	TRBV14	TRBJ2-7	CASRLTGTSYEQYF
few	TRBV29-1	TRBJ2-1	CSVVGLINEQFF
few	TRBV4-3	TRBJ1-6	CASSQDLDRRYSPLHF
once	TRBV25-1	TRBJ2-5	CASSVSQGFQETQYF
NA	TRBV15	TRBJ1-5	CATSREWGTASNQPQHF
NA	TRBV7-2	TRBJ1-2	CASSVTGGGGYGSTF
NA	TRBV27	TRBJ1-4	CASSLRRRGPVNEKLFF
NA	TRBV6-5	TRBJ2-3	CASSYSTGAGGPDTQYF
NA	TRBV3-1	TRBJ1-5	CASGWTSNQPQHF
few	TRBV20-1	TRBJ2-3	CSARAQNTDTQYF
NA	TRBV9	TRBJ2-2	CASSVIQGTTGELFF
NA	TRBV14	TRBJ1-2	CASSQDVDYGYTF
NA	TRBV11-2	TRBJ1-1	CASSLVWGMADTEAFF
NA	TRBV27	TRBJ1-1	CASRLGQVNGAFF
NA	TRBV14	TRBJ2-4	CASSPLQYNEQYF
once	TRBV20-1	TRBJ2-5	CSARFLHRTQYF
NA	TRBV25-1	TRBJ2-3	CASSEWDWADTQYF
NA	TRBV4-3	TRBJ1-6	CASSLLGEGNSPLHF
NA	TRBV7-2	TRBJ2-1	CASSLRLAGNPYNEQFF
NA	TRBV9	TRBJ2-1	CASSVEGQGARGNEQFF
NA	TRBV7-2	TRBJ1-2	CASRDDTSGYGYTF
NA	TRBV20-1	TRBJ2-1	CSAQPNQHEQFF
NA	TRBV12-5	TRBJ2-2	CASGPDVPLGGTGELFF
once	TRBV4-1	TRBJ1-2	CASSQTGGEGYTF
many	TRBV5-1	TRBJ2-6	CASSPSLSGANVLTF
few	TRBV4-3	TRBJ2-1	CASSQVPSGLAYNEQFF
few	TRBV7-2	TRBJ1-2	CASSLHRDSRVHGYTF
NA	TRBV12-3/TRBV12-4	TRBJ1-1	CASSLPGGAWTEAFF
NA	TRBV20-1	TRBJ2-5	CSASRQGQYF
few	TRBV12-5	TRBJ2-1	CASGWGGEYNEQFF
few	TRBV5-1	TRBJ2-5	CASSLGAMGNQETQYF
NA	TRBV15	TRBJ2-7	CATSGKSSYEQYF
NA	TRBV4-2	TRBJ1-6	CASSQEGQGARSPLHF
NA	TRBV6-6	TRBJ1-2	CASSPQTGRGYTF
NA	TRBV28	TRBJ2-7	CASSSPRISDRATYEQYF
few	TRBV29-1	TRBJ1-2	CSVRTETAYGYTF
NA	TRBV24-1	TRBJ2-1	CATSDLGVGNEQFF